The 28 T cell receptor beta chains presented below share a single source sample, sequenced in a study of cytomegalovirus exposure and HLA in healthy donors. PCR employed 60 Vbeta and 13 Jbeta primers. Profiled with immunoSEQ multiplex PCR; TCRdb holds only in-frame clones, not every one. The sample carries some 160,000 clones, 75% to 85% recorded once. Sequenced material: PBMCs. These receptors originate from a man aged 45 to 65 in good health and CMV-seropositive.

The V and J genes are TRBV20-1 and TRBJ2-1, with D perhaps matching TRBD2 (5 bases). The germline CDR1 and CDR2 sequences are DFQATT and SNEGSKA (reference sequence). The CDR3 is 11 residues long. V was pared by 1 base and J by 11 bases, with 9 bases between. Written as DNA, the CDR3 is TGCAGTGCTAGAGGTACGGGAAAGCAGTTCTTC. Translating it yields CSARGTGKQFF.

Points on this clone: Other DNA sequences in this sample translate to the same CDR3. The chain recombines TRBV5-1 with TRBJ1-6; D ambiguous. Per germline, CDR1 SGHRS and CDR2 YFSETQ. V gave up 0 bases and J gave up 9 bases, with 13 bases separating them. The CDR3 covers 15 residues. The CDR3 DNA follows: TGCGCCAGCAGCTTGGAGGGAAGGGAGGTTTCACCCCTCCACTTT. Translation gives CASSLEGREVSPLHF. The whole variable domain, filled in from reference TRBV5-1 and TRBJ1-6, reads KAGVTQTPRYLIKTRGQQVTLSCSPISGHRSVSWYQQTPGQGLQFLFEYFSETQRNKGNFPGRFSGRQFSNSRSEMNVSTLELGDSALYLCASSLEGREVSPLHFGNGTRLTVT.

CDR3 in amino acids: CASSLAPSSGYTF. CDR3 DNA: TGTGCCAGCAGCTTAGCGCCCAGTAGCGGCTACACCTTC. V usage is TRBV7-8 and J usage is TRBJ1-2, with no clear D. Germline V lookup: CDR1 SGHVS, CDR2 FQNEAQ. Trimming took 0 bases from V and 8 from J, leaving 10 bases between them. The CDR3 totals 13 residues.

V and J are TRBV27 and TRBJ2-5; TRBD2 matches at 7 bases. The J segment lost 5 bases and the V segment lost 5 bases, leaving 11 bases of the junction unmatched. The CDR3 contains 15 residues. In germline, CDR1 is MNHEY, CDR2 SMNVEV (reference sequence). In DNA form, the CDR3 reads TGTGCCAGCAGTGATCTAGCGGCAGCCGGCGAGACCCAGTACTTC. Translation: CASSDLAAAGETQYF.

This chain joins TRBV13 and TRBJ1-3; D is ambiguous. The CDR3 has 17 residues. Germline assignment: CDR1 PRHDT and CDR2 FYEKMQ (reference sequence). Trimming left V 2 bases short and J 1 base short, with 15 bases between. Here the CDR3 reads CASSLQTVRASGNTIYF. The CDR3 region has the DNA TGTGCCAGCAGCTTACAAACGGTTAGAGCATCTGGAAACACCATATATTTT.

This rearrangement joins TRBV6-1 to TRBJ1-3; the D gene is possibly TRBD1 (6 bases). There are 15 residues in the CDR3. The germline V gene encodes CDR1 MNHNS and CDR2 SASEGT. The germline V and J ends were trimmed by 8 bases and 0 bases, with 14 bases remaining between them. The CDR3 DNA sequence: TGTGCCAGCCCCGGGGGGCCTATCTCTGGAAACACCATATATTTT. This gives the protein CASPGGPISGNTIYF.

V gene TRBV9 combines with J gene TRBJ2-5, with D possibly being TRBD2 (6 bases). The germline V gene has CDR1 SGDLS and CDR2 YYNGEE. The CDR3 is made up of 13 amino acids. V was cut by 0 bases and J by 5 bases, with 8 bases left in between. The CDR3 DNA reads TGTGCCAGCAGCGTAGGACGGGGGGAGACCCAGTACTTC. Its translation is CASSVGRGETQYF.

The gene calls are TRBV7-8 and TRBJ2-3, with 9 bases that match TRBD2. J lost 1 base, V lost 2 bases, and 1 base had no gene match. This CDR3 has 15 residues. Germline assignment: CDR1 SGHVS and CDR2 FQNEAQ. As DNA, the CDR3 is TGTGCCAGCAGCTTAAGACTAGCGGGCACAGATACGCAGTATTTT. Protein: CASSLRLAGTDTQYF.

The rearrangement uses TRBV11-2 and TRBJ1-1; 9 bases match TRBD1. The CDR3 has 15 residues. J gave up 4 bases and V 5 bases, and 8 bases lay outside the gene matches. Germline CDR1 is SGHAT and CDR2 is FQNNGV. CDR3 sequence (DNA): TGTGCCAGCAGCCCAGTGAGACAGGGGGGCACTGAAGCTTTCTTT. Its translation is CASSPVRQGGTEAFF.

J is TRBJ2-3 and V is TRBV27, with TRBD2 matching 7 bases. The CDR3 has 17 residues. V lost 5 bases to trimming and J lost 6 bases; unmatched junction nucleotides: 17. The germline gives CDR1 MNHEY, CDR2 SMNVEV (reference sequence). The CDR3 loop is CASSPSVGAGVADTQYF. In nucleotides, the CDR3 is TGTGCCAGCAGTCCATCCGTCGGGGCGGGAGTGGCGGATACGCAGTATTTT.

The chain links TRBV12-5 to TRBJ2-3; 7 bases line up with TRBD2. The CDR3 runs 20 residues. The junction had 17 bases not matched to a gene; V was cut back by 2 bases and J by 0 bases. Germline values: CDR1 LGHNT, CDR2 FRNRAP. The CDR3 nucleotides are TGTGCTAGTGGTTTGACTCGCGCGGGACTACTTTTGGAGAGCACAGATACGCAGTATTTT. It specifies CASGLTRAGLLLESTDTQYF. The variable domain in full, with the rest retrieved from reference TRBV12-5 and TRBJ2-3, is DARVTQTPRHKVTEMGQEVTMRCQPILGHNTVFWYRQTMMQGLELLAYFRNRAPLDDSGMPKDRFSAEMPDATLATLKIQPSEPRDSAVYFCASGLTRAGLLLESTDTQYFGPGTRLTVL.

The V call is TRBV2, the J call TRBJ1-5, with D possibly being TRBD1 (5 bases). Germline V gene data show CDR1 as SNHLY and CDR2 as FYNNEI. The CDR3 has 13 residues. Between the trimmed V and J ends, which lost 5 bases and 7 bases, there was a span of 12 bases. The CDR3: CASSPGGGQPQHF. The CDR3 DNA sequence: TGTGCCAGCAGTCCGGGGGGTGGGCAGCCCCAGCATTTT.

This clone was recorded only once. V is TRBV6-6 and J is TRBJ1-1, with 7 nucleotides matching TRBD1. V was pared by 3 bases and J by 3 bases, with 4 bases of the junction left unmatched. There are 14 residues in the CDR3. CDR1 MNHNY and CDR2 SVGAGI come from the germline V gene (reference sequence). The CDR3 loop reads CASSYRGRDTEAFF. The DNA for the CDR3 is TGTGCCAGCAGTTATAGGGGGCGAGACACTGAAGCTTTCTTT.

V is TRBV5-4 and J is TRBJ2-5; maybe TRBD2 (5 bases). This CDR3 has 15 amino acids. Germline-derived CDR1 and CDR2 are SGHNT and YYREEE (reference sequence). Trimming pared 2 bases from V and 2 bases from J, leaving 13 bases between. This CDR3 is CASSFSFGVQETQYF. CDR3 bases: TGTGCCAGCAGCTTCTCGTTCGGGGTACAAGAGACCCAGTACTTC.

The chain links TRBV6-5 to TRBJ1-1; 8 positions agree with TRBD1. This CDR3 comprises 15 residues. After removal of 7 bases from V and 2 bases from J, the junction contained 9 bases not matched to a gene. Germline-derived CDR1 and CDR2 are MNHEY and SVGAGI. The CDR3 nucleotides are TGTGCCAGCACCCAGGACAGGGCGAAAAACACTGAAGCTTTCTTT. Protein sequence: CASTQDRAKNTEAFF.

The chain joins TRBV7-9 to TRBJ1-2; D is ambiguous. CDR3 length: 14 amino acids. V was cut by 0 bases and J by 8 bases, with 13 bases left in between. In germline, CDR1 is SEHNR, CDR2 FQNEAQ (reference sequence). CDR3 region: CASSLAWAEHGYTF. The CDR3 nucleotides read TGTGCCAGCAGCTTAGCCTGGGCAGAACACGGCTACACCTTC.

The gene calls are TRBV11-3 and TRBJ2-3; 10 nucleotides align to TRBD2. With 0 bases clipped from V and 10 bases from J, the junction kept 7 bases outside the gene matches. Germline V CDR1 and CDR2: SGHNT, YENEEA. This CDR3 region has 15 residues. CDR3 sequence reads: CASSLDSTSGASQYF. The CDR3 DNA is TGTGCCAGCAGCTTAGACAGTACTAGCGGGGCTTCGCAGTATTTT.

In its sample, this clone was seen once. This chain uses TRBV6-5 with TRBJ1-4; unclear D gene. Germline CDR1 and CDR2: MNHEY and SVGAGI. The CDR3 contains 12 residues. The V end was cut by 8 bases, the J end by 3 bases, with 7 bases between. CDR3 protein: CASRDSNEKLFF. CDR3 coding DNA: TGTGCCAGCCGGGATTCTAATGAAAAACTGTTTTTT.

The CDR3 nucleotides are TGCGCCAGCAGCCAAGGAGGGAATGGCTACACCTTC. Its translation: CASSQGGNGYTF. The chain has TRBV4-1 and TRBJ1-2; D uncertain. The CDR3 spans 12 residues. Germline V gene sequence: CDR1 MGHRA, CDR2 YSYEKL. V was pared by 1 base and J by 6 bases, with 6 bases between.

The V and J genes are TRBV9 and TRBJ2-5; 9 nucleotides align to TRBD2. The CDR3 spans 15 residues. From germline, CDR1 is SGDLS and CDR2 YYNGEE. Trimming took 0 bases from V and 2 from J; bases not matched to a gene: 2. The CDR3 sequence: CASSVDLAGQETQYF. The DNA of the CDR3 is TGTGCCAGCAGCGTAGACCTAGCGGGGCAAGAGACCCAGTACTTC.

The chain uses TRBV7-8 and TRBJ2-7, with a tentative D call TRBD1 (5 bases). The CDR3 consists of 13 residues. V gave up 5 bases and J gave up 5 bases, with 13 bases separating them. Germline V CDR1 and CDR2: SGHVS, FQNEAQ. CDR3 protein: CASSKTVVHEQYV. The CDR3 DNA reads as TGTGCCAGCAGCAAGACAGTAGTGCACGAGCAGTACGTC.

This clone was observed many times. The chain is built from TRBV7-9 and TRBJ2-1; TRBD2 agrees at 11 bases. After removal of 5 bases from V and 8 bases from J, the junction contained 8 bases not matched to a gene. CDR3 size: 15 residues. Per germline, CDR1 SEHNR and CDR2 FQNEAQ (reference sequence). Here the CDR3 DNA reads TGTGCCAGCAGCCCCCGTAGCGGGGGGGCCTATGAGCAGTTCTTC. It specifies CASSPRSGGAYEQFF.

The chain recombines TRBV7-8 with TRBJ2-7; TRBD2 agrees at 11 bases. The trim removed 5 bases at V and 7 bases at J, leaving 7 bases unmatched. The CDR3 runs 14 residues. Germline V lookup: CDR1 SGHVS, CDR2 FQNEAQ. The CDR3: CASSPTSGTREQYV. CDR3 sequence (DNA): TGTGCCAGCAGCCCGACTAGCGGGACACGGGAGCAGTACGTC.

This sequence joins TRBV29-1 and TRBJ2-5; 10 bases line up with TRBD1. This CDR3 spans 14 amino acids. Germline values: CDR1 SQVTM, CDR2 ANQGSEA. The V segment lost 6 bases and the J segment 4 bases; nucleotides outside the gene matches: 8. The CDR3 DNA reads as TGCAGCGTAGTCGACAGGGGGCAGGGAGAGACCCAGTACTTC. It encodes CSVVDRGQGETQYF.

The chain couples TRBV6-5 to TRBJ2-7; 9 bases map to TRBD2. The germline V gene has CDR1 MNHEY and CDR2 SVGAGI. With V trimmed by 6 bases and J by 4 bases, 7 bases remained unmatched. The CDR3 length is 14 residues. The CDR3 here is CASRSTSGWYEQYF. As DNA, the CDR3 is TGTGCCAGCAGGTCTACTAGCGGGTGGTACGAGCAGTACTTC.

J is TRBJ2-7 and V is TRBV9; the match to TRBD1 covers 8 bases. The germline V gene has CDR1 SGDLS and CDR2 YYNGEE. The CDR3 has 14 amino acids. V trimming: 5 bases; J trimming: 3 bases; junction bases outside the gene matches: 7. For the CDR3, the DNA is TGTGCCAGCAGTTACCGGGACAGGAGCTACGAGCAGTACTTC. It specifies CASSYRDRSYEQYF.

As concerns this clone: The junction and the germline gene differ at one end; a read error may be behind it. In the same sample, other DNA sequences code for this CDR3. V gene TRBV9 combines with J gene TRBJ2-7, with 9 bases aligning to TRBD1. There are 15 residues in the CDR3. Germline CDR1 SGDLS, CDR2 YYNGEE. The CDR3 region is CASSTSGTGFYEQYF. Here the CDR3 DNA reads TGCGCCAGCAGCACTTCCGGGACAGGGTTCTACGAGCAGTACTTC.

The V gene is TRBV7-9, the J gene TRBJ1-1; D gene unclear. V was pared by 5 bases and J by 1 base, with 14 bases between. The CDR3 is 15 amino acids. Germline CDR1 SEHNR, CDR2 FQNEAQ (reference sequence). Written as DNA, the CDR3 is TGTGCCAGCAGCCTCCCCGACACCGCGAACACTGAAGCTTTCTTT. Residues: CASSLPDTANTEAFF.